This T cell receptor beta chain was sequenced in a study of T cells in Graves' hyperthyroidism and ophthalmopathy (dated by TCRdb to between 2018 and 2021). Describing the broader study: Peripheral blood was sampled at the time of initial diagnosis, prior to any treatment. To identify TCR V-J signatures that set the groups apart, the researchers used a discovery cohort of more than 95 patients, made up of 40 to 45 with Graves' ophthalmopathy and 55 to 65 with stable Graves' hyperthyroidism. The study also compared thyroid tissue and blood T-cell repertoires from 5 to 7 Graves' hyperthyroidism patients. The 90 to 100 discovery patients were randomly split 7:3 into training and test sets. Prospective prediction of ophthalmopathy was tested in an independent validation cohort of 18 to 20 hyperthyroidism patients and some 17 patients who later progressed to ophthalmopathy. Following sampling, methimazole starting at 30 mg daily was given to hyperthyroidism patients, and high-dose intravenous methylprednisolone was given to ophthalmopathy patients. The paper describes TCR Vbeta CDR3 sequencing of 140 or so peripheral blood samples, made up of 43 ophthalmopathy patients, approximately 76 hyperthyroidism patients and 17 progressor patients.

The TCR beta CDR3 regions were amplified from the RNA transcripts. A first-round RT-PCR of the TCR CDR3 used the HTBI primer set with the Qiagen OneStep RT-PCR kit. The libraries were constructed in a second round of multiplex PCR and then size-selected and purified. Paired-end sequencing of the libraries was performed with 100 bp reads on an Illumina HiSeq2000. As for how the authors treated the data: SOAPnuke was used to process the raw data, with reads discarded if the reads contained adapters or uncalled bases, had a mean Phred below 15, or lacked an exact constant-primer or identifier match. COPE v1.2.5 was used to merge the high-quality paired reads, and each unique nucleotide sequence was defined as a clonotype. Clonotypes were aligned to IMGT TRBV, TRBD and TRBJ reference segments using MiTCR v1.1. The analysis was restricted to V-J combinations with a frequency above 0.0001, which together covered roughly 99% of the repertoires. A TCS score was defined as the ratio between F50 (clonal expansion) and ExV (chaos), using BLOSUM62-based TCRdist between CDR3 peptides within each V-J. Welch's t-statistics and random forest reduced around 520 V-J features to 10 to 15, which were used in a naive Bayes classifier (R e1071). TCRdb trimmed the raw reads at Q25, called clones with MiXCR and kept productive beta chains. Each record represents a unique CDR3 protein, reported with the most common genes and DNA among its rows. TCRdb assigned the V and J calls; the authors' analysis was not used. Recorded for this sample are about 590,000 distinct CDR3 sequences; 14% of them occurred a single time. The ten largest clones take up around 7% of the sample.

Study-wide conclusions, independent of this receptor: Sample size was not statistically predetermined, and investigators were not blinded to group allocation. In validation, the model predicted progression to ophthalmopathy with 65% to 71% sensitivity and 72.22% specificity, a median of about 6 months before onset. Ophthalmopathy was separated from stable hyperthyroidism by a 13 V-J signature model, with approximately 85% sensitivity and around 81% specificity obtained in cross-validation and 80%/75% obtained in testing. Most expanded thyroid clonotypes (frequency above 0.001) were also detected in blood, suggesting blood repertoires may reflect thyroid immune responses.

This clonotype was recorded many times. Its antigen specificity is not known. One end of the junction fails to match germline, which may point to a read error. In the ophthalmopathy patients, disease was moderately to severely active, with a Clinical Activity Score of 3 or more, a NOSPECS grade of 4 or more, and a duration of less than 3 months. Any patient with an uncontrolled infection, another autoimmune disease, pregnancy or lactation was excluded. Diagnoses relied on clinical symptoms, serum thyroxine and TRAb, thyroid ultrasound and orbital computed tomography. Ficoll-Paque density gradient centrifugation was used to isolate PBMCs from approximately 10 ml of fresh peripheral blood. Trizol reagent was used to extract total RNA, and RNA quality was then checked on an Agilent 2100 Bioanalyzer. The germline V gene (reference sequence) sets CDR1 to SSHAT and CDR2 to FNYEAQ. From cysteine to phenylalanine, the CDR3 is 15 amino acids long. Of the read, only the CDR3 DNA is kept; its 45 bases are in frame from base 1.

The V and J genes are TRBV7-7 and TRBJ2-7; TRBD1 lines up with 9 middle nucleotides. The specimen sequenced was blood. This TCR derives from a woman aged 18-29 years with Graves' ophthalmopathy. This receptor carries the CDR3 CASSPGGTGTYEQYF. The nucleotide sequence reads as follows: TGTGCTAGCAGCCCCGGGGGGACAGGGACCTACGAGCAGTACTTC.